This T cell receptor (beta chain) was recorded in a study of graft-versus-host responses after intestinal transplantation. The CDR3 consists of 16 residues. The germline V gene has CDR1 SGHRS and CDR2 YFSETQ. The V gene end was trimmed by 0 bases and the J gene end by 2 bases; junction bases not matched to a gene: 6. Comment on this clone: As yet, its antigen is unknown.

Assay: immunoSEQ multiplex PCR; the TCRdb copy retains only in-frame clones and omits some. The sample yields approximately 80,000 clones, about 88% seen once. Sequencing was performed on unstimulated CD4+ T cells sorted from spleen or lymph node cells, taken before intestinal transplant. The clonotype originates from a human donor who received an intestinal transplant. The chain uses TRBV5-1 and TRBJ1-2, with 8 bases lining up with TRBD1. The CDR3 region has the DNA TGCGCCAGCAGCTTGGACCACGGACAGGGAAACTATGGCTACACCTTC. The encoded protein is CASSLDHGQGNYGYTF.